Below, one T cell receptor (beta chain) is given with its context. Its antigen is currently unknown. This record comes from a study of OX40 agonist ivuxolimab in advanced cancers. Whole-study context: Melanoma, hepatocellular carcinoma, head and neck or renal cell cancer occurred in dose-escalation patients.

Profiled with immunoSEQ multiplex PCR; TCRdb holds only in-frame clones, not every one. The repertoire holds tens of thousands of clones, with about 89% as singletons. Study-wide results and limits: Nonresponders included some who also had low normalized T-cell clonal expansion.

The CDR3 has 14 amino acids. CDR1 is SGHDT, CDR2 YYEEEE, per germline. V was cut by 6 bases and J by 0 bases, with 12 bases left in between. The input for sequencing was CD4+ or CD8+ T cells sorted from blood, taken in a trial of the OX40 agonist ivuxolimab. The rearrangement joins TRBV5-6 to TRBJ2-5; the D gene is possibly TRBD1 (5 bases). The TCR comes from an adult with an advanced solid tumor such as melanoma, head and neck, liver or kidney cancer. CDR3 bases: TGTGCCAGCACCCCCGCAGGGTACCAAGAGACCCAGTACTTC. It yields the protein CASTPAGYQETQYF.